This record concerns one TCR beta chain sequence. Its antigen remains unidentified. The data derive from a study of metastatic and nonmetastatic thyroid tumors. On the study more broadly: Peripheral blood and tumor or nodule samples from malignant and benign thyroid patients were compared. Points from the study as a whole: Benign nodules reportedly had significantly lower TCR beta diversity than malignant thyroid tumors in blood and tumor.

All patients were treatment-naive before thyroid surgery. TCRdb re-called the PCR reads through MiXCR. This sample has some 30,000 clones, with around a third found just once. Germline CDR1 MRHNA, CDR2 SNTAGT. This CDR3 is built from 15 residues. J was trimmed by 0 bases and V by 3 bases; bases with no gene match: 2. This chain links TRBV6-4 with TRBJ2-3, with 8 bases fitting TRBD2. This TCR derives from a female donor with papillary thyroid cancer or a benign thyroid nodule (not recorded which). Some clones in this sample may be carry-over from other donors' samples. Sample: tumor tissue. The CDR3 DNA sequence: TGTGCCAGCAGTGAGGCTAGCGGGAGCACAGATACGCAGTATTTT. Translating it yields CASSEASGSTDTQYF.